This T cell receptor beta chain was retrieved from a study of blood T cell repertoires in COVID-19. TCRdb's copy holds only in-frame clones and misses some; the assay was immunoSEQ multiplex PCR. The table shows approximately 380,000 clones, with 90% to 95% occurring only once. The CDR3 has 16 amino acids. Germline V gives CDR1 SGHRS, CDR2 YFSETQ. Trimming cost V 0 bases and J 4 bases; bases outside gene matches: 5. Source material: PBMCs or T cells enriched from blood (not recorded which). This sequence joins TRBV5-1 and TRBJ2-3; TRBD2 agrees at 10 bases. This clonotype was sampled from a woman in her forties who had been exposed to COVID-19. The CDR3 loop is CASSLGASGGADTQYF. As DNA, the CDR3 is TGCGCCAGCAGCTTGGGAGCTAGCGGGGGTGCAGATACGCAGTATTTT.